This TCR beta chain was sequenced during a study of cytomegalovirus exposure and HLA in healthy donors. Worth noting for this clone: As yet, its antigen is unknown.

General study results and limits: A later analysis by the authors found several of the most significant clusters apparently linked to common viral pathogens.

This CDR3 is 12 amino acids long. The germline CDR1 and CDR2 sequences are GTSNPN and SVGIG (reference sequence). The V gene lost 4 bases and the J gene lost 3 bases, with 9 bases spanning the gap. Primers included in the PCR were 60 Vbeta and 13 Jbeta primers. Sequenced by immunoSEQ multiplex PCR; TCRdb stores in-frame clones only, minus some. The sample shows a few hundred thousand clones, over 80% of them seen only once. Sequenced: PBMCs. This TCR derives from a woman between 45 and 65 years old in good health and CMV-seropositive. The V call is TRBV30, the J call TRBJ1-2; D may be TRBD1 (6 bases). CDR3 region: CAWTWTDYGYTF. In DNA form, the CDR3 reads TGTGCCTGGACTTGGACAGACTATGGCTACACCTTC.